Listed below are T cell receptor beta chains from one sample, sequenced in a study of blood T cell repertoires in COVID-19. Data came from immunoSEQ multiplex PCR; TCRdb stores just in-frame clones and leaves some out. The profile shows some 70,000 clones, about four fifths of them singletons. Sequencing was carried out using peripheral blood. Receptor source: a woman in her sixties or seventies with acute or convalescent COVID-19. The CDR3 runs from the conserved cysteine through the conserved F or W. Each record gives: V gene, J gene, D gene, clone size, CDR3 protein, CDR3 DNA. D genes are given only for firm matches. A clone size is listed for some rows: how often the clone was seen (once, few, many), or a class if it is expanded.

>TRBV29-1|TRBJ2-7|NA|NA
CSVEDRGGRPYEQYF
TGCAGCGTTGAAGATCGGGGAGGAAGACCCTACGAGCAGTACTTC
>TRBV28|TRBJ2-5|NA|NA
CASSGADTQTQYF
TGTGCCAGCAGTGGTGCGGACACCCAAACCCAGTACTTC
>TRBV28|TRBJ2-3|NA|NA
CASGWGQDTQYF
TGTGCCAGCGGGTGGGGGCAAGATACGCAGTATTTT
>TRBV9|TRBJ2-2|NA|NA
CASSLRLRSGELFF
TGTGCCAGCAGCTTAAGACTTCGATCCGGGGAGCTGTTTTTT
>TRBV7-3|TRBJ2-3|NA|NA
CASSSSSYTDTQYF
TGTGCCAGCAGCTCCTCCTCCTACACAGATACGCAGTATTTT
>TRBV9|TRBJ1-1|NA|NA
CASSARSMNTEAFF
TGTGCCAGCAGCGCCAGGTCTATGAACACTGAAGCTTTCTTT
>TRBV3-1/TRBV3-2|TRBJ2-1|NA|NA
CASSHRRAGDNEQFF
TGTGCCAGCAGCCATCGGAGGGCGGGTGACAATGAGCAGTTCTTC
>TRBV10-2|TRBJ2-5|TRBD2|NA
CASSGMGGGAGETQYF
TGCGCCAGCTCAGGAATGGGCGGGGGGGCCGGAGAGACCCAGTACTTC
>TRBV5-4|TRBJ2-1|TRBD2|NA
CASSLSSGGAREQFF
TGTGCCAGCAGCCTGTCTAGCGGGGGGGCCCGTGAGCAGTTCTTC
>TRBV2|TRBJ2-3|TRBD2|NA
CASSLVGGEDTQYF
TGTGCCAGCAGCTTGGTCGGGGGGGAAGATACGCAGTATTTT
>TRBV18|TRBJ1-1|NA|few
CASSGQANTEAFF
TGTGCCAGCTCAGGGCAGGCGAACACTGAAGCTTTCTTT
>TRBV13|TRBJ2-1|NA|once
CASSRGGARVRNEQFF
TGTGCCAGCAGCCGAGGGGGGGCCCGCGTTAGGAATGAGCAGTTCTTC
>TRBV15|TRBJ2-1|NA|NA
CATSRLQGKNYNEQFF
TGTGCCACCAGCAGACTACAGGGCAAGAATTACAATGAGCAGTTCTTC
>TRBV12-5|TRBJ2-5|NA|NA
CASGLVNFQETQYF
TGTGCTAGTGGTTTGGTAAACTTTCAAGAGACCCAGTACTTC
>TRBV6-2/TRBV6-3|TRBJ1-4|NA|NA
CASSYSGTQEDEKLFF
TGTGCCAGCAGTTACTCGGGGACACAGGAGGATGAAAAACTGTTTTTT
>TRBV5-1|TRBJ1-3|NA|NA
CASSPAGSGNTIYF
TGCGCCAGCAGCCCCGCGGGGTCTGGAAACACCATATATTTT
>TRBV5-4|TRBJ2-3|TRBD2|NA
CASSPLAGDTQYF
TGTGCCAGCAGCCCACTAGCGGGGGATACGCAGTATTTT
>TRBV5-1|TRBJ1-2|NA|few
CASSFEDGGGYTF
TGCGCCAGCAGCTTTGAGGACGGGGGTGGCTACACCTTC
>TRBV19|TRBJ1-1|TRBD1|NA
CASMGQMNTEAFF
TGTGCCAGTATGGGACAGATGAACACTGAAGCTTTCTTT
>TRBV18|TRBJ1-5|TRBD1|NA
CASSPGTVSNQPQHF
TGTGCCAGCTCACCGGGGACAGTCAGCAATCAGCCCCAGCATTTT
>TRBV7-9|TRBJ1-2|NA|NA
CASSLESRGNYGYTF
TGTGCCAGCAGCTTAGAATCCCGGGGGAACTATGGCTACACCTTC
>TRBV15|TRBJ1-4|NA|NA
CATSRDGTLNEKLFF
TGTGCCACCAGCAGAGACGGGACATTAAATGAAAAACTGTTTTTT
>TRBV11-2|TRBJ2-3|TRBD2|NA
CASSLAGPDTQYF
TGTGCCAGCTCACTAGCGGGCCCAGATACGCAGTATTTT
>TRBV5-1|TRBJ2-7|TRBD1|NA
CASSLAPGQYYEQYF
TGCGCCAGCAGCTTGGCACCGGGACAGTACTACGAGCAGTACTTC
>TRBV4-3|TRBJ1-5|NA|few
CASSQDRARVSNQPQHF
TGCGCCAGCAGCCAAGATAGGGCCAGGGTTAGCAATCAGCCCCAGCATTTT
>TRBV5-3|TRBJ2-2|TRBD1|NA
CARGIPDRAKPGELFF
TGTGCCAGAGGCATACCGGACAGGGCCAAGCCCGGGGAGCTGTTTTTT
>TRBV6-6|TRBJ1-3|NA|few
CASSSSRYTIYF
TGTGCCAGCAGTTCATCCAGATACACCATATATTTT
>TRBV19|TRBJ2-3|NA|few
CASKHDTDTQYF
TGTGCCAGTAAACATGACACAGATACGCAGTATTTT
>TRBV2|TRBJ2-5|TRBD2|once
CASSDARGGKTQYF
TGTGCCAGCAGTGATGCGCGGGGGGGGAAGACCCAGTACTTC
>TRBV2|TRBJ2-5|NA|NA
CASSEISQETQYF
TGTGCCAGCAGTGAAATATCCCAAGAGACCCAGTACTTC
>TRBV7-2|TRBJ1-5|TRBD1|NA
CASSLALGGAGNQPQHF
TGTGCCAGCAGCTTAGCGCTAGGGGGCGCAGGCAATCAGCCCCAGCATTTT
>TRBV19|TRBJ1-1|NA|NA
CASSITGMNTEAFF
TGTGCCAGTAGTATCACAGGGATGAACACTGAAGCTTTCTTT
>TRBV28|TRBJ2-3|TRBD1|NA
CASMDRPSTDTQYF
TGTGCCAGCATGGACAGGCCTAGCACAGATACGCAGTATTTT
>TRBV28|TRBJ1-4|NA|NA
CASSPSGRIEKLFF
TGTGCCAGCAGCCCCTCGGGGAGGATTGAAAAACTGTTTTTT
>TRBV7-8|TRBJ2-7|NA|NA
CASRLGGGEGYEQYF
TGTGCCAGCAGGTTAGGAGGGGGCGAAGGCTACGAGCAGTACTTC
>TRBV19|TRBJ2-3|TRBD2|once
CASSITQRGGSDTQYF
TGTGCCAGTAGTATAACCCAGCGGGGGGGCTCGGATACGCAGTATTTT
>TRBV5-1|TRBJ2-3|TRBD1|NA
CASRQGAREDTQYF
TGCGCCAGTCGACAGGGGGCAAGGGAAGATACGCAGTATTTT
>TRBV2|TRBJ1-1|TRBD1|NA
CASSQGQGDTEAFF
TGTGCCAGCAGTCAAGGACAGGGAGACACTGAAGCTTTCTTT
>TRBV4-1|TRBJ1-2|TRBD1|once
CASSQGYARGYGYTF
TGCGCCAGCAGCCAAGGATATGCCAGGGGGTATGGCTACACCTTC
>TRBV5-6|TRBJ1-2|NA|NA
CASSLARQPLVLYGYTF
TGTGCCAGCAGCTTGGCGAGGCAGCCCTTAGTCCTCTATGGCTACACCTTC
>TRBV27|TRBJ2-5|TRBD1|NA
CASSSGQAPVGETQYF
TGTGCCAGCAGTTCGGGACAGGCCCCCGTGGGGGAGACCCAGTACTTC
>TRBV28|TRBJ2-7|NA|few
CASSQRIAQNRASYEQYF
TGTGCCAGCAGCCAAAGAATTGCGCAAAACAGGGCCTCCTACGAGCAGTACTTC
>TRBV7-9|TRBJ1-6|NA|NA
CASSPRNSPLHF
TGTGCCAGCAGCCCGCGTAATTCACCCCTCCACTTT